What follows are 15 T cell receptor beta chains derived from one specimen sequenced in a study of OX40 agonist ivuxolimab in advanced cancers. TCRdb keeps only in-frame clones here, not all; method: immunoSEQ multiplex PCR. Of about 58,000 clones listed, 83% were seen once; the top ten hold less than 4%. The sample was CD4+ or CD8+ T cells sorted from blood, taken in a trial of the OX40 agonist ivuxolimab. The receptors here all came from an adult with an advanced solid tumor such as melanoma, head and neck, liver or kidney cancer.

The chain uses TRBV10-3 and TRBJ1-2; D is perhaps TRBD1 (5 bases). The CDR3 loop spans 11 amino acids. Trimming stripped 7 bases from V and 8 bases from J, with 11 bases between. Germline V gene sequence: CDR1 ENHRY, CDR2 SYGVKD. For the CDR3, the DNA is TGTGCCATCACAGGGCCTCAAGGCTACACCTTC. This gives the protein CAITGPQGYTF.

The J gene is TRBJ2-5, the V gene TRBV2; the D is unclear. Trimming cost V 4 bases and J 2 bases, with 8 bases left between them. CDR1 SNHLY and CDR2 FYNNEI come from the germline V gene. The CDR3 extends over 13 amino acids. CDR3 DNA: TGTGCCAGCAGTGCAAATGAACAAGAGACCCAGTACTTC. It encodes CASSANEQETQYF.

This chain connects TRBV2 to TRBJ2-6; 9 nucleotides match TRBD1. CDR3 length equals 16 residues. Germline values: CDR1 SNHLY, CDR2 FYNNEI. The trim removed 7 bases at V and 4 bases at J, leaving 8 bases unmatched. The CDR3 sequence: CASTGTGFYGANVLTF. CDR3 nucleotide sequence: TGTGCCAGCACCGGGACAGGGTTTTACGGGGCCAACGTCCTGACTTTC.

The gene calls are TRBV5-6 and TRBJ2-5, with 8 nucleotides matching TRBD2. The J segment lost 4 bases and the V segment lost 2 bases, leaving 4 bases of the junction unmatched. The germline CDR1 and CDR2 sequences are SGHDT and YYEEEE. The CDR3 has 14 residues. The DNA of the CDR3 is TGTGCCAGCAGCTTCCGCGGGGGGAGAGAGACCCAGTACTTC. Translating it yields CASSFRGGRETQYF.

This clone has a single count. The rearrangement joins TRBV18 to TRBJ2-2; unclear D gene. Germline CDR1 KGHSH, CDR2 LQKENI. The CDR3 has 15 amino acids. Trimming cost V 1 base and J 1 base, with 7 bases left between them. The CDR3 coding sequence is TGTGCCAGCTCACCACTGAGCCAGAACACCGGGGAGCTGTTTTTT. Its translation: CASSPLSQNTGELFF.

This clone has only a few counts. V and J are TRBV5-1 and TRBJ2-5, with TRBD2 identical over 7 bases. V was pared by 4 bases and J by 2 bases, with 5 bases of the junction left unmatched. Germline values: CDR1 SGHRS, CDR2 YFSETQ. This CDR3 region has 14 residues. The CDR3 nucleotides are TGCGCCAGCAGCGTAGGAGCGGGGCAAGAGACCCAGTACTTC. Its protein is CASSVGAGQETQYF.

The rearrangement uses TRBV9 and TRBJ2-2; no clear D. Germline V lookup: CDR1 SGDLS, CDR2 YYNGEE. The CDR3 has 14 residues. V was shortened by 1 base and J by 1 base, with 5 bases between the two germline ends. The CDR3 DNA reads as TGTGCCAGCAGCGTATACGGGAACACCGGGGAGCTGTTTTTT. This gives the protein CASSVYGNTGELFF.

The chain recombines TRBV18 with TRBJ1-5, with D hard to call. CDR1 is KGHSH and CDR2 is LQKENI in the germline V gene. The CDR3 covers 15 residues. V was pared by 1 base and J by 0 bases, with 7 bases between. The CDR3 here is CASSPQSYSNQPQHF. CDR3 sequence (DNA): TGTGCCAGCTCACCACAGAGCTATAGCAATCAGCCCCAGCATTTT. Looking up the rest from reference TRBV18 and TRBJ1-5 gives the full variable domain: NAGVMQNPRHLVRRRGQEARLRCSPMKGHSHVYWYRQLPEEGLKFMVYLQKENIIDESGMPKERFSAEFPKEGPSILRIQQVVRGDSAAYFCASSPQSYSNQPQHFGDGTRLSIL.

This chain uses TRBV15 with TRBJ2-7; the match to TRBD2 covers 11 bases. The CDR3 contains 19 residues. The germline V gene has CDR1 LNHNV and CDR2 YYDKDF (reference sequence). The V gene end was trimmed by 2 bases and the J gene end by 3 bases; junction bases not matched to a gene: 15. The CDR3 region is CATSRSHPKLAGVLYEQYF. The DNA for the CDR3 is TGTGCCACCAGCAGATCCCACCCCAAACTAGCGGGGGTCCTCTACGAGCAGTACTTC.

The chain recombines TRBV19 with TRBJ2-5; tentative D call: TRBD1 (6 bases). The CDR3 is 15 residues long. Trimming pared 2 bases from V and 2 bases from J, leaving 12 bases between. Germline V gives CDR1 LNHDA, CDR2 SQIVND (reference sequence). The CDR3 reads CASSIFRGGQETQYF. In nucleotides, the CDR3 is TGTGCCAGTAGTATATTCAGGGGCGGGCAAGAGACCCAGTACTTC.

V is TRBV7-2 and J is TRBJ2-2; no clear D gene. Germline V lookup: CDR1 SGHTA, CDR2 FQGNSA. The CDR3 length is 12 residues. Trimming shortened V by 6 bases and J by 8 bases, and 10 bases separated the two germline ends. This chain's CDR3 is CASSPWVGELFF. The CDR3 region has the DNA TGTGCCAGCAGTCCCTGGGTAGGGGAGCTGTTTTTT.

The rearrangement uses TRBV19 and TRBJ1-2; D uncertain. CDR1 is LNHDA, CDR2 SQIVND, per germline (reference sequence). With 3 bases removed from V and 8 bases from J, the gap between germline ends came to 7 bases. This CDR3 has 11 amino acids. CDR3 loop: CASSMDGGYTF. The CDR3 DNA reads as TGTGCCAGTAGTATGGATGGGGGCTACACCTTC.

The chain links TRBV27 to TRBJ2-3, with TRBD2 matching over 12 bases. Losses at the gene ends were 5 bases for V and 6 bases for J; bases not matched to a gene: 6. Germline-derived CDR1 and CDR2 are MNHEY and SMNVEV (reference sequence). The CDR3 spans 15 residues. The CDR3 loop is CASSASGGAPDTQYF. Written as DNA, the CDR3 is TGTGCCAGCAGTGCTAGCGGGGGGGCCCCGGATACGCAGTATTTT.

In its sample, this clone was seen once. The gene calls are TRBV7-2 and TRBJ1-4; TRBD1 matches 8 bases. CDR3 size: 14 residues. Per germline, CDR1 SGHTA and CDR2 FQGNSA. Unmatched junction bases numbered 7, after V lost 5 bases and J lost 8 bases. CDR3 sequence: CASSRQGRGEKLFF. Here the CDR3 DNA reads TGTGCCAGCAGCCGACAGGGGAGGGGCGAAAAACTGTTTTTT. Full variable domain (remainder filled in from reference TRBV7-2 and TRBJ1-4): GAGVSQSPSNKVTEKGKDVELRCDPISGHTALYWYRQSLGQGLEFLIYFQGNSAPDKSGLPSDRFSAERTGGSVSTLTIQRTQQEDSAVYLCASSRQGRGEKLFFGSGTQLSVL.

The chain links TRBV28 to TRBJ2-2; D is uncertain. Deletions cut 3 bases from V and 4 bases from J, with 6 bases between. The CDR3 is 13 residues long. Germline CDR1 and CDR2: MDHEN and SYDVKM. CDR3 in amino acids: CASSLSATGELFF. CDR3 nucleotides: TGTGCCAGCAGTTTGAGCGCCACCGGGGAGCTGTTTTTT.